This T cell receptor beta chain was recovered during a study of blood T cells in healthy people across ages. Notes on the study in general: Per million T cells, TCR beta diversity dropped about linearly as age rose. Estimated diversity, derived from one million T cells, was regarded as an underestimate. Compared with aged donors, long-lived donors showed fewer expanded clones, suggesting selection.

At least 6.5 million PBMCs were isolated per sample. Worth noting for this clonotype: The antigen remains unidentified.

A second PCR of roughly 7 to 11 cycles used a sample-barcoded 5' primer and a J-beta primer mix. TCRdb analysed the 5' RACE reads with MiXCR anew, one entry per CDR3 protein. The table shows approximately 1.5 million distinct CDR3 sequences, with roughly 32% occurring only once. Trimming stripped 4 bases from V and 8 bases from J, with 14 bases between. The V gene's germline CDR1 is LGHDT and CDR2 YNNKEL (reference sequence). This CDR3 has 13 amino acids. Sequenced: blood. The sequence was obtained from a woman in her 30s in good health. V gene TRBV3-1 combines with J gene TRBJ1-2; D not resolved. The DNA for the CDR3 is TGTGCCAGCAGCCTCCAGGTGATGGGGGGCTACACCTTC. This gives the protein CASSLQVMGGYTF.